These 4 T cell receptor beta chains were all obtained from the same sample, sequenced in a study of neurological immune-mediated disorders. One entry per CDR3 protein, called by TCRdb with MiXCR from the 5' RACE reads. This table holds nearly 30,000 distinct CDR3 sequences, about 17% found once. Time point described: technical triplicate 3. Sequencing was carried out using CD4+ T cells from blood. The receptors stem from a female donor with HTLV-1-associated myelopathy (HAM/TSP).

This clonotype was observed many times. V and J are TRBV7-2 and TRBJ2-5, with TRBD2 as a possible D gene (7 bases). Trimming pared 1 base from V and 2 bases from J, leaving 14 bases between. The germline V gene has CDR1 SGHTA and CDR2 FQGNSA. The CDR3 loop spans 16 amino acids. CDR3 sequence reads: CASSLVSGGLQETQYF. As DNA, the CDR3 is TGTGCCAGCAGCTTAGTATCGGGGGGCCTACAAGAGACCCAGTACTTC.

The V gene is TRBV5-1, the J gene TRBJ2-2; the D gene is possibly TRBD1 (6 bases). The germline V gene encodes CDR1 SGHRS and CDR2 YFSETQ. The length of the CDR3 is 16 residues. V was pared by 4 bases and J by 5 bases, with 18 bases between. The CDR3, as DNA: TGCGCCAGCAGCCACCCGGGGACAAGCCGAACCGGGGAGCTGTTTTTT. Amino acids: CASSHPGTSRTGELFF.

This rearrangement joins TRBV5-1 to TRBJ2-5; maybe TRBD2 (7 bases). V shed 4 bases and J shed 2 bases, with 15 bases lying between them. This CDR3 is built from 15 residues. Germline assignment: CDR1 SGHRS and CDR2 YFSETQ. CDR3 protein: CASSGTGGWQETQYF. The DNA for the CDR3 is TGCGCCAGCAGCGGCACGGGGGGCTGGCAAGAGACCCAGTACTTC.

This clonotype showed up many times. J is TRBJ1-1 and V is TRBV5-1; TRBD1 aligns across 10 bases. V shed 6 bases and J 10 bases; nucleotides not matched to a gene: 15. Germline CDR1 is SGHRS and CDR2 is YFSETQ. The CDR3 has 15 residues. The CDR3 coding sequence is TGCGCCAGCAATCCCAACGGACAGGGGGGGACGGGAGCTTTCTTT. Its translation is CASNPNGQGGTGAFF.